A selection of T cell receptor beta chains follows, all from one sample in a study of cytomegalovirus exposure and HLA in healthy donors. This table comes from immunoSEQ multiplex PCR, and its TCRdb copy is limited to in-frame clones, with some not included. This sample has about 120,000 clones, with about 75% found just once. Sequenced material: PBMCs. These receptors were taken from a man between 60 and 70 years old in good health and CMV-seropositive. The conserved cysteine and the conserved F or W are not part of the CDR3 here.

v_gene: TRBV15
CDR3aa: ATSKRDGAYEQY

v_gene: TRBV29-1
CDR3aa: SVGALAGGGYGTGELF

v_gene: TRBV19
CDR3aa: ASSINPRDKSSYEQY

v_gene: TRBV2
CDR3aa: ASSSGGRGAPSYEQY

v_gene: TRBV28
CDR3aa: ASSLGGIAGALSYEQY

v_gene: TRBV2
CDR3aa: ASNIAGASQETQY

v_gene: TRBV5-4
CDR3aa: ASSVGLAGAREQY

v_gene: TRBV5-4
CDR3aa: ALQRGGADYEQY

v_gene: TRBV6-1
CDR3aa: ASSDNRGNQPQH

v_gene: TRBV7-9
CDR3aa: ASSSRDFGPGELF

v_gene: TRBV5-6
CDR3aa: ASSLARGTSGRFTYEQY

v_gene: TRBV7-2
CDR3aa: ASSPSGQRGTYEQY

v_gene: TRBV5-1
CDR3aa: ASSLFPGQGNYGYT

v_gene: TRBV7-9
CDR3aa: ASSRRGVRNTEAF

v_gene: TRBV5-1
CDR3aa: ASSLAGPRGRFGHTEAF

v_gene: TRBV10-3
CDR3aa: AISSRGPMNTEAF

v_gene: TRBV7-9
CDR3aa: ASSSGWGYEQY

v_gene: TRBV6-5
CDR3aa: ASSYFLGERYEQY

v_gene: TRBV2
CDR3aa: ASCAGVWDGYT

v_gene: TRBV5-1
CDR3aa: ASSLLAGNTEAF

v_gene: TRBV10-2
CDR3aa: ATRITGAATNEKLF

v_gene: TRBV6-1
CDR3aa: ASSEGTGGATEAF

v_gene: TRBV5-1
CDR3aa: ASSLEGTTSYEQY

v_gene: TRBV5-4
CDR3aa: ASSLDRANTEAF

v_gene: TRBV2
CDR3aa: ASSFTGTGYGYT

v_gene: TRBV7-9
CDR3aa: ASSPRRREGPLEQF

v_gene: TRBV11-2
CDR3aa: ASSLGQGQETQY

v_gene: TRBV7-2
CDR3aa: ASSEGLRTDTQY

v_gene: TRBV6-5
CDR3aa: ASSYRQGLNEKLF

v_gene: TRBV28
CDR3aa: ASSDRDSVYGYT

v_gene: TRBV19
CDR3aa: ASSIAGYYGYT

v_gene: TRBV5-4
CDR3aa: ASSRDGTLNTEAF

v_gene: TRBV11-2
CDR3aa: ASSPGTAVGQY

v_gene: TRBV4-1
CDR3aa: ASSQPDRGLNEQF

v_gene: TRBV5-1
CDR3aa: ASSLLQGYEQY

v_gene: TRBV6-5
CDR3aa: ASRGRGFNEQF

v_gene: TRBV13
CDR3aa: ASSPSGQGYQETQY

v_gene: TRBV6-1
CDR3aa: ASGDRGKLF

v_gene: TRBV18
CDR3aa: ASSQGLPNYNEQF

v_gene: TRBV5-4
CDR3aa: ASSLKQGASGNTIY

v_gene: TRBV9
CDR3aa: ASSPREPGGYEQY

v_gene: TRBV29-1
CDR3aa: SVERGSQGNIQY